This T cell receptor (beta chain) was sequenced for a study of blood T cell repertoires in COVID-19. Study-wide background: The samples span acute and convalescent COVID-19 from the United States, Italy and Spain.

Original data processing: For nucleated cells, counts were estimated from reference gene primer amplification. Profiling relied on immunoSEQ multiplex PCR, and the TCRdb table lists in-frame clones only, not all of them. D and trimming come from the DNA, and the V and J calls and clone size come from that table. The sample includes roughly 500,000 clones, over 75% of them seen just once. There are 15 residues in the CDR3. Germline values: CDR1 DFQATT, CDR2 SNEGSKA (reference sequence). J lost 5 bases, V lost 3 bases, and 4 bases had no gene match. In this sample, this clone turned up many times. The gene calls are TRBV20-1 and TRBJ2-1, with 13 bases lining up with TRBD2. The clonotype originates from a woman between 40 and 50 years old who had recovered from COVID-19. The sample taken for sequencing was PBMCs or T cells enriched from blood (not recorded which). CDR3 nucleotide sequence: TGCAGTGCTAGTACTAGCGGGAGGGCCGACAATGAGCAGTTCTTC. It encodes CSASTSGRADNEQFF.